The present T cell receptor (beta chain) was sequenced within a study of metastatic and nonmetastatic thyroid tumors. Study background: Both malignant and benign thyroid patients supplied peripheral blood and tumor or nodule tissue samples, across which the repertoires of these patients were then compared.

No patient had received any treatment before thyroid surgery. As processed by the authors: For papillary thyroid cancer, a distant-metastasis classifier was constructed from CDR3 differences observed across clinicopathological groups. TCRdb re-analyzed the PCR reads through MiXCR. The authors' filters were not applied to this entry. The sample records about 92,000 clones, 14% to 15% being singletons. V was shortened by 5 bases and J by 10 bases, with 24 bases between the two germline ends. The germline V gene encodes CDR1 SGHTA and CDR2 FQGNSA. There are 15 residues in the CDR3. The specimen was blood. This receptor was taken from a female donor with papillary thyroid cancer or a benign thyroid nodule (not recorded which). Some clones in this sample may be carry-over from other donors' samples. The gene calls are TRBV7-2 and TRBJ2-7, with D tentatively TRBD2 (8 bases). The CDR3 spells CASSGRGTRGYHQYF. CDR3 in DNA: TGTGCCAGCAGCGGCAGGGGGACTAGAGGCTACCATCAGTACTTC.